This T cell receptor (beta chain) was recorded in a study of type 1 regulatory T cells. Looking at the study overall: This in vitro CD4 product, T-allo10, is enriched for Tr1 cells and alloantigen-specific. Study outcomes and limitations: Tr1 cells had a more restricted TCR repertoire than non-Tr1 cells.

The germline V gene encodes CDR1 MNHEY and CDR2 SVGEGT. The CDR3 is 14 amino acids. Trimming pared 4 bases from V and 2 bases from J, leaving 12 bases between. This clonotype has a handful of counts. As yet, its antigen is unknown. TCRdb re-derived calls from the reads in MiXCR, one entry per CDR3 protein. This sample has 68,000 or so distinct CDR3 sequences, with 49% found just once. The chain carries TRBV6-2 or TRBV6-3 and TRBJ2-7; weak D call: TRBD2 (6 bases). This sequence originates from a human donor in good health. Sequencing was performed on cultured non-Tr1 T cells, either the whole culture or a sorted T cell fraction (not recorded which). The CDR3 DNA is TGTGCCAGCAGTTCCCGCGCGGGGACCTACGAGCAGTACTTC. This encodes CASSSRAGTYEQYF.